These 23 T cell receptor beta chains share one sample of origin, sequenced in a study of T cells in Graves' hyperthyroidism and ophthalmopathy. Amplification of TCR beta CDR3 regions used RNA as the template. The HTBI set primed first-round TCR CDR3 RT-PCR. In TCRdb, the multiplex PCR reads were re-called with MiXCR into one record per CDR3 protein. The table shows approximately 600,000 distinct CDR3 sequences, with 20% to 25% occurring only once. The sample taken for sequencing was blood. These receptors all come from a man aged 30-40 years with Graves' ophthalmopathy.

V is TRBV20-1 and J is TRBJ1-5, with D perhaps TRBD1 (6 bases). Germline CDR1 is DFQATT and CDR2 is SNEGSKA (reference sequence). The V and J ends lost 6 bases and 11 bases respectively, with 17 bases between them. The CDR3 contains 12 residues. CDR3 coding DNA: TGCAGTGCCCTACGGGGGCAAGAGACCCAGCATTTT. Its translation is CSALRGQETQHF.

CDR3: CASSSITRVVQGGIQAFF. CDR3 nucleotide sequence: TGTGCCAGTAGCTCTATTACCAGGGTGGTACAGGGAGGAATCCAAGCTTTCTTT. The rearrangement joins TRBV12-3 or TRBV12-4 to TRBJ1-1; possibly TRBD1 for D (6 bases). The CDR3 is made up of 18 amino acids. Deletions cut 9 bases from V and 9 bases from J, with 35 bases between.

This clonotype was seen a few times. The chain uses TRBV20-1 and TRBJ2-7, with 10 bases identical to TRBD2. In germline, CDR1 is DFQATT, CDR2 SNEGSKA (reference sequence). The length of the CDR3 is 16 residues. J was trimmed by 0 bases and V by 0 bases; bases with no gene match: 5. CDR3 DNA: TGCAGTGCTAGAGATCCTAGCGGGGGCAGCTCCTACGAGCAGTACTTC. The encoded protein is CSARDPSGGSSYEQYF.

This clonotype was counted at least ten times. The V and J genes are TRBV12-3 or TRBV12-4 and TRBJ1-2; 7 bases are shared with TRBD1. Unmatched junction bases numbered 5, after V lost 6 bases and J lost 1 base. CDR3 length equals 14 residues. The CDR3 is CASSPGQFNYGYTF. The CDR3 DNA reads as TGTGCCAGCAGCCCGGGACAGTTTAACTATGGCTACACCTTC.

Many counts were recorded for this clonotype. The chain employs TRBV13 and TRBJ2-7; TRBD2 might be the D (5 bases). The ends were cut back, 3 bases at V and 6 bases at J, with 15 bases in the middle. The germline CDR1 and CDR2 sequences are PRHDT and FYEKMQ (reference sequence). The CDR3 sequence is 14 residues long. The CDR3 DNA sequence: TGTGCCAGCAGCTTGCACGACCGGGATAGCGAGCAGTACTTC. Translated, it gives CASSLHDRDSEQYF.

This clonotype was counted between two and nine times. The V call is TRBV27, the J call TRBJ1-5; the match to TRBD1 covers 7 bases. V trimming: 5 bases; J trimming: 7 bases; junction bases outside the gene matches: 11. This CDR3 spans 15 amino acids. Germline values: CDR1 MNHEY, CDR2 SMNVEV (reference sequence). The CDR3 DNA reads TGTGCCAGCAGTAAGGGACAGCCTGGAGAACAGCCCCAGCATTTT. This encodes CASSKGQPGEQPQHF.

The chain recombines TRBV2 with TRBJ2-4, with TRBD1 matching over 9 bases. The CDR3 covers 13 residues. The junction had 6 bases not matched to a gene; V was cut back by 7 bases and J by 8 bases. Germline V gene sequence: CDR1 SNHLY, CDR2 FYNNEI. The CDR3 bases are TGTGCCAGCAAGGTCGGGGACAGGGACATTCAGTACTTC. Amino acids: CASKVGDRDIQYF.

The rearrangement joins TRBV6-2 or TRBV6-3 to TRBJ2-1, with 9 bases fitting TRBD1. J lost 8 bases, V lost 6 bases, and 11 bases had no gene match. This CDR3 region has 15 residues. Germline assignment: CDR1 MNHEY and CDR2 SVGEGT. In nucleotides, the CDR3 is TGTGCCAGCAGCCGAGGACAGGGGACAATGTATGAGCAGTTCTTC. It translates to CASSRGQGTMYEQFF.

The chain has TRBV7-9 and TRBJ2-1, with no clear D. Trimming shortened V by 2 bases and J by 6 bases, and 8 bases separated the two germline ends. The CDR3 runs 13 residues. Germline V gives CDR1 SEHNR, CDR2 FQNEAQ (reference sequence). As DNA, the CDR3 is TGTGCCAGCAGCTTATACTCCATCAATGAGCAGTTCTTC. This encodes CASSLYSINEQFF.

This clonotype was counted only a few times. The chain recombines TRBV10-1 with TRBJ2-7; unclear D gene. The CDR3 has 13 residues. Germline assignment: CDR1 WNHNN and CDR2 SYGVQD (reference sequence). The ends were cut back, 0 bases at V and 7 bases at J, with 10 bases in the middle. The chain's CDR3 is CASSESSGGEQYF. CDR3 in DNA: TGCGCCAGCAGTGAGTCGTCAGGTGGAGAGCAGTACTTC.

This clonotype was picked up many times. The chain links TRBV4-3 to TRBJ2-2; D might be TRBD1 (5 bases). Germline-derived CDR1 and CDR2 are LGHNA and YSLEER. Trimming took off 0 bases at V and 9 bases at J, with 14 bases between the two ends. The CDR3 has 15 residues. DNA for the CDR3: TGCGCCAGCAGCCAAGATGGCAGGGTGGGCCGGGAGCTGTTTTTT. Its protein is CASSQDGRVGRELFF.

This clonotype was seen at least ten times. This sequence joins TRBV2 and TRBJ1-5; D might be TRBD1 (5 bases). Germline V CDR1 and CDR2: SNHLY, FYNNEI. The CDR3 covers 12 residues. The ends were cut back, 6 bases at V and 3 bases at J, with 6 bases in the middle. The DNA for the CDR3 is TGTGCCAGCAGGGGGGACAATCAGCCCCAGCATTTT. This translates into CASRGDNQPQHF.

This clonotype was seen repeatedly, ten times or more. In DNA, the CDR3 is TGTGCCAGCAGTGAAGCGGGGGACAGTAGGCTACCCCTCCACTTT. Translating it yields CASSEAGDSRLPLHF. The gene calls are TRBV2 and TRBJ1-6, with TRBD1 matching over 7 bases. CDR1 is SNHLY, CDR2 FYNNEI, per germline. CDR3 length equals 15 residues. The V and J ends lost 0 bases and 12 bases, in that order; junction bases with no gene match: 8.

A few counts support this clonotype. The rearrangement joins TRBV5-6 to TRBJ1-2; a weak D match, TRBD1 (6 bases). CDR1 and CDR2 (germline): SGHDT, YYEEEE. V lost 1 base and J 10 bases, leaving 20 bases between the germline ends. The CDR3 is made up of 15 amino acids. CDR3: CASSLYRQTGQDYTF. As DNA, the CDR3 is TGTGCCAGCAGCTTGTATAGGCAAACAGGGCAGGACTACACCTTC.

This clonotype was detected a few times. The chain employs TRBV6-2 or TRBV6-3 and TRBJ1-1; D not certain. The germline CDR1 and CDR2 sequences are MNHEY and SVGEGT. This CDR3 contains 14 residues. Trimming pared 6 bases from V and 1 base from J, leaving 12 bases between. Here the CDR3 reads CASSLSIPNTEAFF. The CDR3 DNA sequence: TGTGCCAGCAGCCTCAGCATCCCGAACACTGAAGCTTTCTTT.

The chain employs TRBV27 and TRBJ2-5, with 9 nucleotides matching TRBD2. With 4 bases clipped from V and 1 base from J, the junction kept 7 bases outside the gene matches. Germline loops: CDR1 MNHEY, CDR2 SMNVEV (reference sequence). The CDR3 loop spans 16 amino acids. The CDR3 region is CASSSLAGRAQETQYF. DNA of the CDR3: TGTGCCAGCAGTTCTCTAGCGGGGAGGGCCCAAGAGACCCAGTACTTC.

This clonotype has at least ten counts. CDR3 loop: CASSLWAYEQYF. CDR3 bases: TGTGCCAGCAGTTTATGGGCCTACGAGCAGTACTTC. The V gene is TRBV28, the J gene TRBJ2-7; D is uncertain. V lost 0 bases and J lost 2, with 2 bases in between. This CDR3 is 12 amino acids long. Germline V CDR1 and CDR2: MDHEN, SYDVKM.

This rearrangement joins TRBV2 to TRBJ2-1; the match to TRBD2 covers 12 bases. After removal of 6 bases from V and 15 bases from J, the junction contained 12 bases not matched to a gene. The CDR3 covers 14 residues. Germline V CDR1 and CDR2: SNHLY, FYNNEI. The chain's CDR3 is CASRGLAGPHSLFF. In nucleotides, the CDR3 is TGTGCCAGCAGAGGACTAGCGGGGCCACACAGTCTGTTCTTC.

In this sample, this clonotype turned up many times. The chain links TRBV11-2 to TRBJ2-7, with unresolved D. Germline-derived CDR1 and CDR2 are SGHAT and FQNNGV. The CDR3 loop spans 14 amino acids. The ends were cut back, 6 bases at V and 3 bases at J, with 15 bases in the middle. The CDR3 DNA reads as TGTGCCAGCAGTCATCAACAGAATTACTACGAGCAGTACTTC. The encoded protein is CASSHQQNYYEQYF. Full variable domain (rest looked up from reference TRBV11-2 and TRBJ2-7): EAGVAQSPRYKIIEKRQSVAFWCNPISGHATLYWYQQILGQGPKLLIQFQNNGVVDDSQLPKDRFSAERLKGVDSTLKIQPAKLEDSAVYLCASSHQQNYYEQYFGPGTRLTVT.

This clonotype was seen only a few times. The gene calls are TRBV7-2 and TRBJ2-1, with 10 bases matching TRBD2. This CDR3 is built from 16 residues. From germline, CDR1 is SGHTA and CDR2 FQGNSA. Trimming cost V 11 bases and J 4 bases; bases outside gene matches: 14. The CDR3 region is CACIGLAGDMYNEQFF. CDR3 in DNA: TGTGCCTGCATAGGGCTAGCGGGAGATATGTACAATGAGCAGTTCTTC.

The chain is built from TRBV6-5 and TRBJ2-7; tentative D call: TRBD2 (5 bases). The V gene's germline CDR1 is MNHEY and CDR2 SVGAGI. The CDR3 runs to 15 residues. Trimming left V 3 bases short and J 9 bases short, with 21 bases between. The CDR3 nucleotides are TGTGCCAGCAGTTATTCGACTACTCCTACGATGGGGCAGTACTTC. The encoded protein is CASSYSTTPTMGQYF.

The rearrangement links TRBV10-1 to TRBJ2-1; TRBD1 matches 7 bases. From germline, CDR1 is WNHNN and CDR2 SYGVQD (reference sequence). Losses at the gene ends were 0 bases for V and 4 bases for J; bases not matched to a gene: 9. The CDR3 has 17 residues. The CDR3, as DNA: TGCGCCAGCAGTGAGTCGATTGGGACAGATATTTACAATGAGCAGTTCTTC. Its protein product is CASSESIGTDIYNEQFF.

The chain employs TRBV6-1 and TRBJ1-2; 8 nucleotides match TRBD1. Germline V lookup: CDR1 MNHNS, CDR2 SASEGT. This CDR3 is 17 amino acids long. Losses at the gene ends were 5 bases for V and 2 bases for J; bases not matched to a gene: 13. The CDR3 protein is CASSYADRGRVNYGYTF. CDR3 bases: TGTGCCAGCAGTTACGCCGACAGGGGACGTGTGAACTATGGCTACACCTTC.